What follows are 25 T cell receptor beta chains derived from one specimen sequenced in a study of T cells in Graves' hyperthyroidism and ophthalmopathy (dated by TCRdb to the late 2010s). The protocol used for the library was multiplex PCR. TCRdb records Illumina HiSeq 2000 as the sequencer. TCR beta CDR3 regions were amplified from RNA transcripts. The first round of RT-PCR for the TCR CDR3 was performed with the HTBI primer set and the Qiagen OneStep RT-PCR kit. TCRdb ran its own pipeline on the public reads, namely fastp trimming at Q25 and MiXCR clone calling, and kept in-frame beta chains. Duplicate CDR3 protein sequences are folded into a single record with the most common DNA and genes. The sample profile shows about 500,000 distinct CDR3 sequences; 13% to 15% of them were found once. In total, the top ten clones hold 15% to 20% of the sample. Sequenced input: blood. These receptors were collected from a woman aged 18 to 35 with Graves' hyperthyroidism.

This clonotype was observed many times. V is TRBV6-1 and J is TRBJ2-5; possibly TRBD1 for D (8 bases). V dropped 5 bases and J dropped 2 bases, with 12 bases sitting between them. The V gene's germline CDR1 is MNHNS and CDR2 SASEGT. This CDR3 comprises 14 residues. This CDR3 is CASSTGGGQETQYF. As DNA, the CDR3 is TGTGCCAGCAGTACAGGGGGGGGACAAGAGACCCAGTACTTC.

V is TRBV7-8 and J is TRBJ2-7; TRBD1 matches at 8 bases. V lost 1 base to trimming and J lost 2 bases; unmatched junction nucleotides: 10. CDR3 length equals 17 residues. Germline V CDR1 and CDR2: SGHVS, FQNEAQ. In DNA form, the CDR3 reads TGTGCCAGCAGCTTAGGGCGAACAGGGGGAGCTACCTACGAGCAGTACTTC. This encodes CASSLGRTGGATYEQYF.

This clonotype has a count of ten or more. The genes are TRBV12-3 or TRBV12-4 and TRBJ2-1, with 12 bases aligning to TRBD2. This CDR3 comprises 21 residues. The ends lost 0 bases at V and 3 bases at J; junction bases unmatched: 15. For the CDR3, the DNA is TGTGCCAGCAGTTTAGCGCTAGGTCTAGCGGGAGGGCGAGGTGGCTACAATGAGCAGTTCTTC. Encoded protein: CASSLALGLAGGRGGYNEQFF.

J is TRBJ2-1 and V is TRBV5-1; tentatively, D is TRBD2 (6 bases). Germline-derived CDR1 and CDR2 are SGHRS and YFSETQ. V lost 0 bases to trimming and J lost 10 bases, with 14 bases between them. CDR3 length equals 14 residues. The CDR3 DNA reads TGCGCCAGCAGCTTGGAGGTAGCGGACTACGAGCAGTTCTTC. Its protein is CASSLEVADYEQFF. The full variable domain, rest sourced from reference TRBV5-1 and TRBJ2-1, is KAGVTQTPRYLIKTRGQQVTLSCSPISGHRSVSWYQQTPGQGLQFLFEYFSETQRNKGNFPGRFSGRQFSNSRSEMNVSTLELGDSALYLCASSLEVADYEQFFGPGTRLTVL.

Concerning this clonotype: A read error may be the cause here, since a much bigger clone is one base away. This rearrangement joins TRBV27 to TRBJ2-5; TRBD2 agrees at 12 bases. Germline-derived CDR1 and CDR2 are MNHEY and SMNVEV (reference sequence). The CDR3 runs to 17 residues. CDR3 region: CSSSSMTSGRIGETQYF. CDR3 nucleotide sequence: TGTTCCAGCAGTTCTATGACTAGCGGGAGAATAGGGGAGACCCAGTACTTC.

This clonotype was seen only a few times. This sequence joins TRBV29-1 and TRBJ2-3, with 7 bases aligning to TRBD2. The CDR3 runs to 15 residues. V gave up 1 base and J gave up 2 bases; unmatched junction bases: 6. CDR1 and CDR2 (germline): SQVTM, ANQGSEA. The CDR3 nucleotides are TGCAGCGTTGAAGGAGGCGGGAGTGCCACAGATACGCAGTATTTT. Residues: CSVEGGGSATDTQYF.

This clonotype has only a few counts. V is TRBV3-1 and J is TRBJ1-5; D gene uncertain. V was shortened by 3 bases and J by 5 bases, with 14 bases between the two germline ends. Per germline, CDR1 LGHDT and CDR2 YNNKEL (reference sequence). The CDR3 covers 15 residues. CDR3 DNA: TGTGCCAGCAGCCAGGACGGGGAGTACCATCAGCCCCAGCATTTT. Protein product: CASSQDGEYHQPQHF.

This clonotype was seen a handful of times. The V gene is TRBV19, the J gene TRBJ1-5, with 7 positions matching TRBD1. The junction had 11 bases not matched to a gene; V was cut back by 8 bases and J by 4 bases. Germline CDR1 reads LNHDA; CDR2 reads SQIVND (reference sequence). This CDR3 has 15 residues. CDR3 sequence: CASAPPGQSNQPQHF. The CDR3 DNA reads as TGTGCCAGTGCGCCACCGGGACAGTCGAATCAGCCCCAGCATTTT. The full variable domain, its missing parts supplied by reference TRBV19 and TRBJ1-5, is DGGITQSPKYLFRKEGQNVTLSCEQNLNHDAMYWYRQDPGQGLRLIYYSQIVNDFQKGDIAEGYSVSREKKESFPLTVTSAQKNPTAFYLCASAPPGQSNQPQHFGDGTRLSIL.

The sample holds many counts of this clonotype. The CDR3 DNA reads as TGTGCCAGCAGTTTTGGCGGAGGGGTCCGTGAGCAGTACTTC. Its translation: CASSFGGGVREQYF. The chain is built from TRBV12-3 or TRBV12-4 and TRBJ2-7; TRBD2 is a possible D gene (6 bases). Trimming left V 3 bases short and J 7 bases short, with 16 bases between. The CDR3 has 14 residues.

Many counts were recorded for this clonotype. V and J are TRBV20-1 and TRBJ2-7; no definite D call. Trimming took off 0 bases at V and 6 bases at J, with 12 bases between the two ends. The CDR3 totals 13 residues. Per the germline V gene, CDR1 is DFQATT and CDR2 is SNEGSKA (reference sequence). This CDR3 reads CSARDGSSLEQYF. The CDR3 bases are TGCAGTGCTAGAGATGGAAGCTCGCTCGAGCAGTACTTC.

The rearrangement links TRBV20-1 to TRBJ2-2, with 9 bases matching TRBD2. V lost 5 bases and J lost 3; bases outside the gene matches: 7. From germline, CDR1 is DFQATT and CDR2 SNEGSKA (reference sequence). CDR3 length: 15 residues. The CDR3 DNA is TGCAGTGCTGCCCCCCTAGCGGGGTACACCGGGGAGCTGTTTTTT. Translating it yields CSAAPLAGYTGELFF.

The rearrangement links TRBV5-1 to TRBJ2-5, with TRBD1 identical over 9 bases. The CDR3 spans 16 residues. Germline V CDR1 and CDR2: SGHRS, YFSETQ. Unmatched junction bases numbered 8, after V lost 4 bases and J lost 1 base. In DNA form, the CDR3 reads TGCGCCAGCAGCCGTACAGGGGGCGCAACCCAAGAGACCCAGTACTTC. It encodes CASSRTGGATQETQYF.

This clonotype has a handful of counts. This chain links TRBV7-9 with TRBJ2-7, with D unresolved. This CDR3 region has 13 residues. Germline V gene lookup returns CDR1 SEHNR and CDR2 FQNEAQ (reference sequence). The V end was cut by 3 bases, the J end by 6 bases, with 12 bases between. The CDR3 protein is CASSFGPDPEQYV. CDR3 nucleotide sequence: TGTGCCAGCAGCTTTGGACCTGACCCCGAGCAGTACGTC.

This clonotype came up a few times. The rearrangement joins TRBV9 to TRBJ2-4; 12 bases are a match to TRBD2. The CDR3 sequence is 15 residues long. Germline CDR1 and CDR2: SGDLS and YYNGEE. V lost 0 bases to trimming and J lost 7 bases; unmatched junction nucleotides: 2. In DNA form, the CDR3 reads TGTGCCAGCAGCGTAGGGGGGACTAGCGGGAACATTCAGTACTTC. It specifies CASSVGGTSGNIQYF. The full variable domain, completed using reference TRBV9 and TRBJ2-4, is DSGVTQTPKHLITATGQRVTLRCSPRSGDLSVYWYQQSLDQGLQFLIQYYNGEERAKGNILERFSAQQFPDLHSELNLSSLELGDSALYFCASSVGGTSGNIQYFGAGTRLSVL.

At least ten counts were recorded for this clonotype. The rearrangement links TRBV20-1 to TRBJ1-3; D possibly corresponds to TRBD1 (6 bases). The CDR3 runs 16 residues. Trimming left V 0 bases short and J 1 base short, with 13 bases between. Germline CDR1 reads DFQATT; CDR2 reads SNEGSKA (reference sequence). CDR3 amino acids: CSARDRGTWSGNTIYF. DNA for the CDR3: TGCAGTGCTAGAGATCGAGGGACATGGTCTGGAAACACCATATATTTT.

At least ten counts were recorded for this clonotype. The J gene is TRBJ1-6, the V gene TRBV12-3 or TRBV12-4; D is perhaps TRBD1 (6 bases). V was trimmed by 3 bases and J by 2 bases, leaving 11 bases between them. This CDR3 contains 16 residues. The CDR3 loop reads CASSFGGATYNSPLHF. Here the CDR3 DNA reads TGTGCCAGCAGTTTTGGGGGGGCAACCTATAATTCACCCCTCCACTTT.

Details on this clonotype: It may be a read error: a sequence one base away is much more abundant. The rearrangement joins TRBV7-3 to TRBJ2-6, with D unclear. V lost 5 bases, J lost 4 bases, and 12 bases lay in between. Germline CDR1 SGHTA, CDR2 FQGTGA. This CDR3 contains 15 residues. CDR3 DNA: TGTGCCAGCAGCATTATTCAATCCGGGGCCAACGTCCTGACTTTC. Translation gives CASSIIQSGANVLTF.

There are many counts of this clonotype. The V and J genes are TRBV27 and TRBJ1-1; 8 positions agree with TRBD1. The V segment lost 7 bases and the J segment 1 base; nucleotides outside the gene matches: 8. CDR1 and CDR2 from the germline V gene are MNHEY and SMNVEV (reference sequence). The CDR3 is made up of 15 amino acids. CDR3 sequence: CASTPLDRENTEAFF. CDR3 in DNA: TGTGCCAGCACCCCGTTGGACAGGGAGAACACTGAAGCTTTCTTT.

This clonotype was seen repeatedly, ten times or more. J is TRBJ2-6 and V is TRBV2, with TRBD1 matching over 8 bases. Germline V gene lookup returns CDR1 SNHLY and CDR2 FYNNEI. CDR3 length equals 21 residues. CDR3 DNA: TGTGCTTGTATTTTGGGGGCCAGCACTGGACAGGGATCTTCTGGGGCCAACGTCCTGACTTTC. Translated: CACILGASTGQGSSGANVLTF.

This clonotype was observed at least ten times. This rearrangement joins TRBV3-1 to TRBJ1-1; 7 nucleotides line up with TRBD1. CDR3 length equals 14 residues. From germline, CDR1 is LGHDT and CDR2 YNNKEL (reference sequence). Germline trimming cut 4 bases from V and 7 bases from J; bases unmatched to any gene: 9. This CDR3 reads CASSRMDRRFEAFF. CDR3 nucleotides: TGTGCCAGCAGCCGAATGGACAGGAGATTTGAAGCTTTCTTT.

This clonotype was seen at least ten times. The chain combines TRBV7-9 with TRBJ2-5; 7 bases match TRBD2. This CDR3 spans 17 amino acids. From germline, CDR1 is SEHNR and CDR2 FQNEAQ (reference sequence). The junction had 11 bases not matched to a gene; V was cut back by 4 bases and J by 0 bases. CDR3 region: CASSSIGSGQDQETQYF. The CDR3 coding sequence is TGTGCCAGCAGCTCGATAGGTAGCGGGCAGGACCAAGAGACCCAGTACTTC.

This clonotype came up a few times. V gene TRBV6-5 combines with J gene TRBJ1-6; a weak D match, TRBD1 (6 bases). The germline V gene has CDR1 MNHEY and CDR2 SVGAGI. Between the trimmed V and J ends, which lost 2 bases and 9 bases, there was a span of 14 bases. The CDR3 is 15 amino acids. DNA of the CDR3: TGTGCCAGCAGTTACGATGGGGGCGAGGGTTCACCCCTCCACTTT. Protein product: CASSYDGGEGSPLHF.

This clonotype was counted between two and nine times. The rearrangement joins TRBV7-3 to TRBJ1-2; D remains ambiguous. The CDR3 is 14 amino acids. The germline V gene encodes CDR1 SGHTA and CDR2 FQGTGA. Trimming removed 5 bases at V and 3 bases at J, with 13 bases between. CDR3 DNA sequence: TGTGCCAGCAGCCTAGGCCAGTACTACTATGGCTACACCTTC. Its translation is CASSLGQYYYGYTF.

This clonotype was counted many times. The chain carries TRBV10-3 and TRBJ1-6; a possible D gene is TRBD1 (5 bases). Germline V gene data show CDR1 as ENHRY and CDR2 as SYGVKD. The CDR3 consists of 15 residues. Trimming took 0 bases from V and 6 from J, leaving 9 bases between them. CDR3 region: CAISESWGGNSPLHF. CDR3 nucleotide sequence: TGTGCCATCAGTGAGTCGTGGGGGGGTAATTCACCCCTCCACTTT.

There are many counts of this clonotype. The rearrangement joins TRBV25-1 to TRBJ1-2, with D possibly matching TRBD1 (5 bases). The CDR3 is 15 amino acids. V gave up 4 bases and J gave up 7 bases, with 19 bases separating them. Germline V gene data show CDR1 as MGHDK and CDR2 as SYGVNS. The CDR3 here is CASSGPKGPTGGYTF. For the CDR3, the DNA is TGTGCCAGCAGTGGACCCAAGGGGCCAACTGGTGGCTACACCTTC.